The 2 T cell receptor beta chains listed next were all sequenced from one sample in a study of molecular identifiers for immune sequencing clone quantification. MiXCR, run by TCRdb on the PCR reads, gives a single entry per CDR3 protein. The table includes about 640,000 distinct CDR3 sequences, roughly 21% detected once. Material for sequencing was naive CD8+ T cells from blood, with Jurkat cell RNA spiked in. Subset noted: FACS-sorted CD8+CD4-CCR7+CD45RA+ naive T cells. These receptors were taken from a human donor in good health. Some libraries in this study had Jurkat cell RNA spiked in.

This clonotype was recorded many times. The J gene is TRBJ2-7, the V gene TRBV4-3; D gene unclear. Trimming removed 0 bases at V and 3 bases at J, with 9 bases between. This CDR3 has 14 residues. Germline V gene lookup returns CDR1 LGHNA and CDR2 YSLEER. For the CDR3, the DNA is TGCGCCAGCAGCCAAGACGTAGGGAACTACGAGCAGTACTTC. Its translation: CASSQDVGNYEQYF.

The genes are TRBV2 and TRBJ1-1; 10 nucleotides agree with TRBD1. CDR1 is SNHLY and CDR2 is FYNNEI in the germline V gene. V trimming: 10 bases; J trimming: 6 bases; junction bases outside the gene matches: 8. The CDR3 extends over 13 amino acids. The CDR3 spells CAKSGTGESEAFF. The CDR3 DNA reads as TGTGCCAAATCCGGGACAGGGGAATCTGAAGCTTTCTTT.